This T cell receptor beta chain derives from a study of T cell responses to AZD1222 COVID-19 vaccine. Overall study: Analysis merged second doses at about 4 or about 12 weeks. General study results and limits: Epitopes outside B.1.351 and B.1.1.7 mutated regions reportedly drew nearly half of spike TCRs. Sampled repertoires all dated from after the peak T cell response.

Some clones are missing from TCRdb's copy, which holds only in-frame ones; the method was immunoSEQ multiplex PCR. The table records around 130,000 clones, over 75% of them present only once. Note on this clone: Its specificity is unknown.

This CDR3 has 17 amino acids. Trimming cost V 5 bases and J 1 base; bases outside gene matches: 9. CDR1 is MNHEY and CDR2 is SMNVEV in the germline V gene (reference sequence). The source material was peripheral blood, sampled on day 0 of AZD1222 vaccination. V gene TRBV27 combines with J gene TRBJ1-2, with 11 positions matching TRBD1. The clonotype originates from an adult in good health. CDR3 sequence reads: CASSPLGQGARNYGYTF. DNA for the CDR3: TGTGCCAGCAGTCCCCTCGGACAGGGGGCTCGTAACTATGGCTACACCTTC.